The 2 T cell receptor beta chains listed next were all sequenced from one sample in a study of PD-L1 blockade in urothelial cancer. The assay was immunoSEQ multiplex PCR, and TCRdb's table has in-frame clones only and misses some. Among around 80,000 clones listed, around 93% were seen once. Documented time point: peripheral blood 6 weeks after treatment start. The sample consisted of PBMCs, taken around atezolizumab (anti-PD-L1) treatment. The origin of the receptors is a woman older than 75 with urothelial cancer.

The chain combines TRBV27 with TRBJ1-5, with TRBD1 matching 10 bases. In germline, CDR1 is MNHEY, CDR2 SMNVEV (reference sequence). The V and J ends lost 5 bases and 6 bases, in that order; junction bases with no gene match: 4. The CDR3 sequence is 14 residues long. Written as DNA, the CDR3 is TGTGCCAGCAGTCCGGACAGGGGGACTCAGCCCCAGCATTTT. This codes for CASSPDRGTQPQHF.

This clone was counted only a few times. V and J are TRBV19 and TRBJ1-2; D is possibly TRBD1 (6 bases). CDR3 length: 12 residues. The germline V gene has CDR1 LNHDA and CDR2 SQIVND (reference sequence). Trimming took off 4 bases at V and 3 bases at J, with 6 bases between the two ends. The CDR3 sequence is CASSNRDYGYTF. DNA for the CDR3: TGTGCCAGTAGTAACAGGGACTATGGCTACACCTTC.